This TCR beta chain was sequenced in a study of cytomegalovirus exposure and HLA in healthy donors. Broader study findings: The study labeled 150 to 200 TCR beta chains cytomegalovirus-associated. For most TCR sequences rarity was the rule, although some public TCRs occurred in many donors.

The donors were part of the validation cohort of over a hundred subjects. That cohort was separate from the first cohort, which comprised 550 to 750 subjects. TCRdb's table, derived via immunoSEQ multiplex PCR, lists solely in-frame clones and lacks some. The data hold roughly 220,000 clones, with 65% to 85% observed a single time. The V and J ends lost 1 base and 4 bases, in that order; junction bases with no gene match: 9. CDR3 size: 18 residues. The germline V gene encodes CDR1 LNHDA and CDR2 SQIVND (reference sequence). In its sample, this clone was seen a few times. What it recognizes is unknown.

This receptor was obtained from a woman in her thirties in good health and CMV-seropositive. The sample consisted of PBMCs. This chain joins TRBV19 and TRBJ2-2; 10 bases agree with TRBD2. CDR3 sequence reads: CASSIGLAGASGTGELFF. As DNA, the CDR3 is TGTGCCAGTAGTATAGGGCTAGCGGGAGCTTCGGGCACCGGGGAGCTGTTTTTT.